Listed below are T cell receptor beta chains from one sample, sequenced in a study of cytomegalovirus exposure and HLA in healthy donors. TCRdb keeps only in-frame clones here, not all; method: immunoSEQ multiplex PCR. The repertoire includes about 160,000 clones, around three quarters of them detected once, and approximately 2% sits in the top ten. Sequencing was performed on PBMCs. The receptors shown here come from a man aged 40-49 years in good health and CMV-seronegative. The conserved cysteine and the conserved F or W are not part of the CDR3 here. A D gene is named only where the DNA matches it firmly.

TRBJ2-5 | - | TRBV5-4 | 14 | ASSQGRGLSQETQY
TRBJ2-1 | TRBD1 | TRBV7-6 | 14 | ASSLAGTGVYNEQF
TRBJ2-5 | - | TRBV28 | 9 | ATSSEETQY
TRBJ2-2 | TRBD1 | TRBV6-5 | 12 | ASRTGLSTGELF
TRBJ1-1 | - | TRBV6-5 | 13 | ASSLGLYLETEAF
TRBJ2-2 | TRBD1 | TRBV4-2 | 13 | ASSQDRGRTGELF
TRBJ2-2 | - | TRBV10-3 | 13 | AISDFSGNTGELF
TRBJ2-2 | TRBD2 | TRBV11-3 | 12 | ASSTSGSVGELF
TRBJ1-1 | - | TRBV5-1 | 13 | ASSFGSGMDTEAF
TRBJ2-5 | TRBD1 | TRBV11-3 | 12 | ASSPDRGRETQY
TRBJ2-7 | - | TRBV1 | 14 | TSSQVRGRHSYEQY
TRBJ2-2 | - | TRBV7-9 | 13 | ASRSSGSNTGELF
TRBJ1-2 | TRBD1 | TRBV7-9 | 11 | ASSFDRDYGYT
TRBJ2-6 | - | TRBV4-3 | 13 | ASSQGAAGANVLT
TRBJ1-5 | - | TRBV7-2 | 13 | ASTTRTGGDQPQH
TRBJ2-7 | TRBD2 | TRBV5-1 | 13 | ASSLGSGSSWEQY
TRBJ2-7 | - | TRBV7-9 | 12 | ASSLGGASYEQY
TRBJ1-3 | TRBD1 | TRBV5-1 | 14 | ASSPTGTGVGNTIY
TRBJ2-2 | TRBD2 | TRBV5-5 | 13 | ASSRRTSGTGELF
TRBJ2-1 | TRBD2 | TRBV11-2 | 15 | ASSPRGGTRSLNEQF
TRBJ1-2 | TRBD1 | TRBV6-4 | 11 | ASSAGDSYGYT
TRBJ1-6 | - | TRBV28 | 12 | ASSLRQRYSPLH
TRBJ2-3 | - | TRBV27 | 12 | ASSRISAGDTQY
TRBJ1-4 | TRBD1 | TRBV30 | 11 | AWSSTGDEKLF
TRBJ2-5 | TRBD2 | TRBV5-4 | 11 | ANSLVGRGTQY
TRBJ2-6 | - | TRBV21-1 | 13 | ASFGRTTGANVLT
TRBJ2-3 | - | TRBV7-2 | 11 | ASSRTSTDTQY
TRBJ2-2 | TRBD1 | TRBV7-2 | 13 | ASSYKGAHTGELF
TRBJ1-4 | - | TRBV5-8 | 13 | ASSLGAGSNEKLF
TRBJ1-1 | - | TRBV18 | 13 | ASSPMTIEGTEAF
TRBJ2-5 | TRBD2 | TRBV5-5 | 12 | ASSPWTSGQTQY
TRBJ2-1 | - | TRBV6-5 | 12 | ASSYGGTYNEQF
TRBJ2-3 | - | TRBV28 | 13 | ASSISSGLTDTQY
TRBJ1-6 | - | TRBV7-8 | 12 | ASSSTGNNSPLH
TRBJ2-1 | TRBD2 | TRBV4-3 | 12 | ASSQTSGSSEQF
TRBJ1-6 | TRBD1 | TRBV5-4 | 15 | ASSRPGQGSYNSPLH
TRBJ2-3 | TRBD1 | TRBV7-9 | 15 | ASSLATGTGVTDTQY
TRBJ1-1 | - | TRBV7-9 | 12 | SSSSGVVNTEAF
TRBJ2-7 | - | TRBV5-1 | 10 | ASSLVSHEQY
TRBJ2-6 | TRBD1 | TRBV30 | 17 | AWSPQGAPTLGGANGLT
TRBJ2-5 | TRBD1 | TRBV7-7 | 12 | ASSLDRDGETQY
TRBJ2-5 | - | TRBV28 | 13 | ASSLSAGLEETQY
TRBJ2-2 | - | TRBV2 | 10 | ASRGGGGELF
TRBJ2-5 | - | TRBV18 | 12 | ASADPTQGGTQY
TRBJ1-5 | TRBD1 | TRBV28 | 12 | ASSRGQGVQPQH
TRBJ2-1 | - | TRBV29-1 | 11 | SVRPVGVNEQF
TRBJ1-2 | - | TRBV7-2 | 15 | ASSLEGRGGANYGYT
TRBJ2-6 | - | TRBV4-2 | 14 | ASSQEGRSGANVLT
TRBJ1-1 | TRBD1 | TRBV11-2 | 15 | ASSRGQGAILNTEAF
TRBJ2-5 | - | TRBV29-1 | 11 | SVSGGPVETQY